This T cell receptor beta chain is from a study of cytomegalovirus exposure and HLA in healthy donors. It was with 60 Vbeta and 13 Jbeta primers that the PCR ran. How the authors handled the data: In a later analysis, the count reached 74 million or so unique TCR beta chains, with roughly 9.9 million shared. Only in-frame clones appear in the TCRdb table, and some are missing; sequencing was by immunoSEQ multiplex PCR. That table gives V, J and clone size, and the DNA gave D and trimming. The table records 200,000 or so clones, about 81% of them present only once. With V trimmed by 7 bases and J by 1 base, 3 bases remained unmatched. Germline values: CDR1 LNHDA, CDR2 SQIVND (reference sequence). The length of the CDR3 is 13 residues. General study findings and limits: TRBV6-2, TRBV6-3 and some other V segments were excluded as indistinguishable.

Details on this clone: Its antigen is currently unknown.

The sequenced sample consisted of PBMCs. The chain has TRBV19 and TRBJ1-1; 7 bases fit TRBD1. The clonotype originates from a woman between 40 and 55 years old in good health and CMV-seronegative. Here the CDR3 reads CASTRTGNTEAFF. CDR3 nucleotides: TGTGCCAGTACCAGGACAGGGAACACTGAAGCTTTCTTT.